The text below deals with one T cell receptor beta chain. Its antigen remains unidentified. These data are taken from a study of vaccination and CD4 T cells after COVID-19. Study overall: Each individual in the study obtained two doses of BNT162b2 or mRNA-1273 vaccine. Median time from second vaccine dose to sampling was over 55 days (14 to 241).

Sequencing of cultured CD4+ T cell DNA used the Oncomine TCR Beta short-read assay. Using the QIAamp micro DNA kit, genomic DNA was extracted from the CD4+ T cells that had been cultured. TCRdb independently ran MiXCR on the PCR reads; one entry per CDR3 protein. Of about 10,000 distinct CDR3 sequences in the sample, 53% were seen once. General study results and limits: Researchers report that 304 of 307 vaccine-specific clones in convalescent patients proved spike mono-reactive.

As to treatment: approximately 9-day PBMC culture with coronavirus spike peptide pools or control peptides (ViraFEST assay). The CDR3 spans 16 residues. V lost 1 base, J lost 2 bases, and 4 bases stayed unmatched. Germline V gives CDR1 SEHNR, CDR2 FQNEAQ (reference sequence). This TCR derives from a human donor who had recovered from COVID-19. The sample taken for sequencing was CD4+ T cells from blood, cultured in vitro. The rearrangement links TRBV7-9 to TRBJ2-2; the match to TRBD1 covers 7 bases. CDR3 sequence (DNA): TGTGCCAGCAGCTTAGTAGGGACAGCTAACACCGGGGAGCTGTTTTTT. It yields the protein CASSLVGTANTGELFF.